Listed here are 8 T cell receptor beta chains from one sample, sequenced in a study of immune evolution from preneoplasia to lung adenocarcinoma. Using immunoSEQ multiplex PCR, the repertoire was profiled, and TCRdb retains in-frame clones only, with some absent. Of around 41,000 clones detected, under 80% appear once; the ten largest clones hold roughly 4.7%. Source material: FFPE invasive lung adenocarcinoma tissue. These receptors were obtained from a person between 55 and 69 years old with lung adenocarcinoma.

This clone was found a few times. V and J are TRBV10-1 and TRBJ2-3, with TRBD1 as a possible D gene (5 bases). V shed 2 bases and J shed 3 bases, with 15 bases lying between them. CDR1 and CDR2 (germline): WNHNN, SYGVQD (reference sequence). The CDR3 consists of 16 residues. CDR3: CASSEDRTLGTDTQYF. Here the CDR3 DNA reads TGCGCCAGCAGTGAGGACAGAACATTGGGGACAGATACGCAGTATTTT.

This clone was observed a few times. The chain couples TRBV12-5 to TRBJ1-1; D is unresolved. Germline CDR1 and CDR2: LGHNT and FRNRAP. Trimming shortened V by 1 base and J by 9 bases, and 12 bases separated the two germline ends. The CDR3 totals 13 residues. CDR3 in amino acids: CASGLGGRNKAFF. In DNA, the CDR3 is TGTGCTAGTGGTTTGGGCGGTCGTAATAAAGCTTTCTTT.

The V call is TRBV7-9, the J call TRBJ1-1, with TRBD1 identical over 7 bases. V gave up 6 bases and J gave up 1 base; unmatched junction bases: 5. Per germline, CDR1 SEHNR and CDR2 FQNEAQ (reference sequence). The CDR3 contains 14 residues. CDR3 nucleotides: TGTGCCAGCAGAAACACAGGGGCGAACACTGAAGCTTTCTTT. Translated: CASRNTGANTEAFF.

This clone is medium-sized in the sample. The V gene is TRBV9, the J gene TRBJ1-3, with D perhaps TRBD1 (6 bases). Germline CDR1 is SGDLS and CDR2 is YYNGEE. The CDR3 length is 15 residues. Trimming took 3 bases from V and 4 from J, leaving 14 bases between them. This chain's CDR3 is CASSGTDSGGNTIYF. The CDR3 nucleotides read TGTGCCAGCAGCGGGACAGATTCGGGAGGAAACACCATATATTTT.

The DNA of the CDR3 is TGTGCCAGCAGCTTAGAAATCGGCAGATTAGCCAAAAACATTCAGTACTTC. It translates to CASSLEIGRLAKNIQYF. This chain joins TRBV11-3 and TRBJ2-4; D gene uncertain. The germline gives CDR1 SGHNT, CDR2 YENEEA. The CDR3 is 17 residues long. Trimming took off 0 bases at V and 0 bases at J, with 12 bases between the two ends.

The chain carries TRBV7-8 and TRBJ2-6, with 11 bases lining up with TRBD1. The germline gives CDR1 SGHVS, CDR2 FQNEAQ. V was pared by 3 bases and J by 0 bases, with 7 bases of the junction left unmatched. The CDR3 covers 19 residues. As DNA, the CDR3 is TGTGCCAGCAGCTTGTTGCCGGGACAGGGGGACTCTGGGGCCAACGTCCTGACTTTC. Encoded protein: CASSLLPGQGDSGANVLTF.

This chain links TRBV18 with TRBJ2-1; 7 nucleotides agree with TRBD1. CDR1 is KGHSH, CDR2 LQKENI, per germline. This CDR3 has 15 amino acids. The trim removed 4 bases at V and 2 bases at J, leaving 5 bases unmatched. In DNA form, the CDR3 reads TGTGCCAGCTCACGGGACAGCAAGCCCTACAATGAGCAGTTCTTC. Translated: CASSRDSKPYNEQFF.

There are a few counts of this clone. The chain combines TRBV11-3 with TRBJ2-1, with D perhaps being TRBD1 or TRBD2 (6 bases each). Per the germline V gene, CDR1 is SGHNT and CDR2 is YENEEA. V was trimmed by 5 bases and J by 4 bases, leaving 15 bases between them. The CDR3 is made up of 15 amino acids. CDR3 DNA: TGTGCCAGCAGCCTTATGGGGGGCGTATACAATGAGCAGTTCTTC. As protein: CASSLMGGVYNEQFF.